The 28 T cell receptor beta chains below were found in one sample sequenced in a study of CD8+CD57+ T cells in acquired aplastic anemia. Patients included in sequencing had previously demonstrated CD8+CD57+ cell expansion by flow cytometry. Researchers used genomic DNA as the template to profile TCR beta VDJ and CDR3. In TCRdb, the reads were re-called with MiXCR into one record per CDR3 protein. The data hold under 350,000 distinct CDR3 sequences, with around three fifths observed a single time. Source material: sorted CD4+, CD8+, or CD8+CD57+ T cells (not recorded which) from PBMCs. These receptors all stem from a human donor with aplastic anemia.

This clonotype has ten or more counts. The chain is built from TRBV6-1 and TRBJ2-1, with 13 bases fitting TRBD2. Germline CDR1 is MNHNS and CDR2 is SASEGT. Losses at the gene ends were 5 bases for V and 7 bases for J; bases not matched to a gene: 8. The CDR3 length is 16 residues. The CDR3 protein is CASSPRTSGSGNEQFF. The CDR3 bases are TGTGCCAGCAGTCCTAGGACTAGCGGGAGTGGGAATGAGCAGTTCTTC.

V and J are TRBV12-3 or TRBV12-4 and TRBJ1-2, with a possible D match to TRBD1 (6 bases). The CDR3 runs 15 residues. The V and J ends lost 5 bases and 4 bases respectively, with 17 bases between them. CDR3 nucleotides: TGTGCCAGCAGTCCTCCCAGGGGAGGCAGCTATGGCTACACCTTC. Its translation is CASSPPRGGSYGYTF.

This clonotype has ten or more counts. CDR3 sequence reads: CASSDSRAGTQYF. In DNA, the CDR3 is TGTGCCAGCAGTGACTCGAGGGCGGGCACGCAGTATTTT. The chain couples TRBV6-4 to TRBJ2-3, with D tentatively TRBD2 (5 bases). Trimming removed 0 bases at V and 9 bases at J, with 10 bases between. Germline CDR1 and CDR2: MRHNA and SNTAGT. This CDR3 is 13 amino acids long.

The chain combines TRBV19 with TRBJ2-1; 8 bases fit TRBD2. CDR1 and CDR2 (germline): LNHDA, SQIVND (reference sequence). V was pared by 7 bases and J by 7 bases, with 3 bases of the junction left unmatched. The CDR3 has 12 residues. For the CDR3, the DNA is TGTGCCAGTAAAGAGCGGGGGAATGAGCAGTTCTTC. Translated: CASKERGNEQFF.

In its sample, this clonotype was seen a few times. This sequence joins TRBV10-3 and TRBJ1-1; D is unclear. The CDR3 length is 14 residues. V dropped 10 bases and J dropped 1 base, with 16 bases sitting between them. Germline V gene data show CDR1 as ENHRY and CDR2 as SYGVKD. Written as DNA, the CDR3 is TGTGCCACCAAGGTGGAGGGCCGGAACACTGAAGCTTTCTTT. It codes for CATKVEGRNTEAFF.

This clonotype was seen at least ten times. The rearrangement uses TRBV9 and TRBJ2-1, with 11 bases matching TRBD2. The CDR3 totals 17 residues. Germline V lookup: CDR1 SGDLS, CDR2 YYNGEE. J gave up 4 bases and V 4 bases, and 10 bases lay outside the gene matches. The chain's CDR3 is CASSPRYLAGGYNEQFF. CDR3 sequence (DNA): TGTGCCAGCAGCCCCCGGTATTTAGCGGGAGGGTACAATGAGCAGTTCTTC.

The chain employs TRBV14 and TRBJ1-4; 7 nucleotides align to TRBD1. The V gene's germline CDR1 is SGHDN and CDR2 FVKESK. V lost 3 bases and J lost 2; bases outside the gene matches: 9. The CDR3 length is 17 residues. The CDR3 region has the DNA TGTGCCAGCAGCCACCTACAGGGGCGTCAGACTAATGAAAAACTGTTTTTT. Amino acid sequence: CASSHLQGRQTNEKLFF.

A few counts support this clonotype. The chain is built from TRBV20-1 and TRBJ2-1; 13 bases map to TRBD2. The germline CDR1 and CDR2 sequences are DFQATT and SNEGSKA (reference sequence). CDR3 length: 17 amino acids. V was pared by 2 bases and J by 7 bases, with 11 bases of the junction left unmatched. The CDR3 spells CSARKGTSGVQLNEQFF. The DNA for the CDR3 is TGCAGTGCTAGAAAAGGGACTAGCGGGGTGCAACTGAATGAGCAGTTCTTC.

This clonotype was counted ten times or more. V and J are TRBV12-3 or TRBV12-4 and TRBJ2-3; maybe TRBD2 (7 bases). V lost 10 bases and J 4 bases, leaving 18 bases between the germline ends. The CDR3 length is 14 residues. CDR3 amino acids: CATIYGGGADTQYF. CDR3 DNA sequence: TGTGCCACCATTTACGGCGGGGGCGCAGATACGCAGTATTTT.

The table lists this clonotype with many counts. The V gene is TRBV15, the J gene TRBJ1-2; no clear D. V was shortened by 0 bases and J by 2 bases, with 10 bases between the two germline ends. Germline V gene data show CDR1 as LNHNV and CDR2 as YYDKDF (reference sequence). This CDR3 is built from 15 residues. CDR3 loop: CATSRDRAGNYGYTF. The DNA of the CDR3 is TGTGCCACCAGCAGAGATAGGGCAGGAAACTATGGCTACACCTTC.

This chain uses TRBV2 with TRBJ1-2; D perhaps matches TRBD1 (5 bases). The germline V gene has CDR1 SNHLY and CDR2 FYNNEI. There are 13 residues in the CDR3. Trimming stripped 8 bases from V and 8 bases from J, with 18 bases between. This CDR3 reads CASGNRRDVGYTF. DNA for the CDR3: TGTGCCAGCGGAAACAGACGGGACGTCGGCTACACCTTC.

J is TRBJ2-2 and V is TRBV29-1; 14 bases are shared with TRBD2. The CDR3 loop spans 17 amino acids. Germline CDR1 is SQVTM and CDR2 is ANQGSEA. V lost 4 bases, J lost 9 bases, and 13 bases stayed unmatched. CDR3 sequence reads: CSVVGLAGGGRSRELFF. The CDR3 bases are TGCAGCGTTGTTGGACTAGCGGGAGGAGGCCGTTCCAGGGAGCTGTTTTTT.

The CDR3 DNA reads as TGTGCCACCAGTGATTTCCCGGGACAGGGCCGCGGCTACACCTTC. It is translated as CATSDFPGQGRGYTF. The rearrangement joins TRBV24-1 to TRBJ1-2; TRBD1 matches at 9 bases. The CDR3 sequence is 15 residues long. Germline CDR1 KGHDR, CDR2 SFDVKD. The V segment lost 1 base and the J segment 8 bases; nucleotides outside the gene matches: 7.

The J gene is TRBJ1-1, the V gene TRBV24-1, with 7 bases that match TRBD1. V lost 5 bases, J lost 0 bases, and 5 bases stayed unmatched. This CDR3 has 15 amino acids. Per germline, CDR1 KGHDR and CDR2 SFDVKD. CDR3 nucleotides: TGTGCCACCAGTGGGACAGGAGACATGAACACTGAAGCTTTCTTT. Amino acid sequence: CATSGTGDMNTEAFF.

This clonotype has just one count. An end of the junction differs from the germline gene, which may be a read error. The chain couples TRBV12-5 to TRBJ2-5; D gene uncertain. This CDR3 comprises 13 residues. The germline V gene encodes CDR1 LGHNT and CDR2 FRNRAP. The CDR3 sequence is CASSLSGDETQYF. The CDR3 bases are TGCGCCAGCAGTCTAAGTGGGGATGAGACCCAGTACTTC.

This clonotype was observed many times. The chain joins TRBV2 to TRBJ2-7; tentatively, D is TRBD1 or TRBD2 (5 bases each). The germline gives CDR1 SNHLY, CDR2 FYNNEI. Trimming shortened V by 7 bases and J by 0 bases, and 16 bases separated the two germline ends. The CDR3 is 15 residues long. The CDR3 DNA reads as TGTGCCAGCAAGGGTGGGACCACTACCTCCTACGAGCAGTACTTC. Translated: CASKGGTTTSYEQYF.

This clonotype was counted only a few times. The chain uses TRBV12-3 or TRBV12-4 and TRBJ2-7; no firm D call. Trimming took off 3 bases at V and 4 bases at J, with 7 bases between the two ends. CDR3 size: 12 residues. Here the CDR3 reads CASSLGIYEQYF. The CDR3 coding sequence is TGTGCCAGCAGTTTGGGGATTTACGAGCAGTACTTC.

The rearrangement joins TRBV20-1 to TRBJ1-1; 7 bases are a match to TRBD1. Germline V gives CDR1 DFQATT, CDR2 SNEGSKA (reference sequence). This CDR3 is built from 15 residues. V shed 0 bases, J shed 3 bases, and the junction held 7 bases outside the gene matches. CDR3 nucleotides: TGCAGTGCTAGAGATGGGACCAGGGGGGACACTGAAGCTTTCTTT. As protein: CSARDGTRGDTEAFF.

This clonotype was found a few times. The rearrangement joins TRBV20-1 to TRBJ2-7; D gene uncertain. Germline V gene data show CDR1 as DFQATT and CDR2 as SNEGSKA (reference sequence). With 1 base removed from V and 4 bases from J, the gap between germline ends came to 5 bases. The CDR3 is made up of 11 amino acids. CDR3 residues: CSARAGYEQYF. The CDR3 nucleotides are TGCAGTGCTAGAGCTGGGTACGAGCAGTACTTC.

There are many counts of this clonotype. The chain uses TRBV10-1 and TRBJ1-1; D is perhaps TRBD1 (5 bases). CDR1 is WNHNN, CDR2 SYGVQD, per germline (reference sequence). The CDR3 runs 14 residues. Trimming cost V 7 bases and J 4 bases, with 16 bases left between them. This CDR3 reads CASTAGTSGTEAFF. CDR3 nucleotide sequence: TGCGCCAGCACCGCCGGGACCTCGGGCACTGAAGCTTTCTTT.

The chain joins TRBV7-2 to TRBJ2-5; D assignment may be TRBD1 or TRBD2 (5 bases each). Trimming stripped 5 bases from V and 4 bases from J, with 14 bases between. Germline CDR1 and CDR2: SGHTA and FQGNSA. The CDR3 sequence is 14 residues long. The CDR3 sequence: CASSRYGTRETQYF. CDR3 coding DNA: TGTGCCAGCAGCCGTTACGGGACGAGAGAGACCCAGTACTTC.

Here the CDR3 reads CSARGEGARYGYTF. CDR3 nucleotide sequence: TGCAGTGCTAGGGGGGAGGGGGCGCGTTATGGCTACACCTTC. The genes are TRBV20-1 and TRBJ1-2; 7 bases map to TRBD1. The CDR3 totals 14 residues. The germline V gene has CDR1 DFQATT and CDR2 SNEGSKA (reference sequence). The ends lost 3 bases at V and 5 bases at J; junction bases unmatched: 9.

CDR3 in DNA: TGTGCCATCAGTGGAGGACAGGGGACAACTTACGAGCAGTACTTC. Translated, it gives CAISGGQGTTYEQYF. This sequence joins TRBV10-3 and TRBJ2-7; 9 bases fit TRBD1. The J segment lost 4 bases and the V segment lost 4 bases, leaving 8 bases of the junction unmatched. This CDR3 spans 15 amino acids. Germline loops: CDR1 ENHRY, CDR2 SYGVKD.

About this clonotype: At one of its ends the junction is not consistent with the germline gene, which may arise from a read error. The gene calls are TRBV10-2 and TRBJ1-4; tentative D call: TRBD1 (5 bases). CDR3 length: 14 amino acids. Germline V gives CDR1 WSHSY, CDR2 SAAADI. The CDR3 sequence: CASRQRSTNEKLLF. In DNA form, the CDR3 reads TGCGCCAGCCGACAGAGGTCAACTAATGAAAAACTGCTTTTT.

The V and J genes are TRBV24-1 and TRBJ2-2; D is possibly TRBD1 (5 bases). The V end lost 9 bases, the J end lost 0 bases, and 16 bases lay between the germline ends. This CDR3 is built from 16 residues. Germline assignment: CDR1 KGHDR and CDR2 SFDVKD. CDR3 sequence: CATPTDGRTNTGELFF. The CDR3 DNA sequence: TGTGCCACCCCGACAGATGGACGTACGAACACCGGGGAGCTGTTTTTT.

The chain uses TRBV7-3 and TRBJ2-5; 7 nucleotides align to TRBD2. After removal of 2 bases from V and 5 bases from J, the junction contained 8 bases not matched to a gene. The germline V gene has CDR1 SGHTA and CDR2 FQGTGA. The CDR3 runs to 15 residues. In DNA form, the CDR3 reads TGTGCCAGCAGCTTAGCGCGGGGGTCAGGGGAGACCCAGTACTTC. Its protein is CASSLARGSGETQYF.

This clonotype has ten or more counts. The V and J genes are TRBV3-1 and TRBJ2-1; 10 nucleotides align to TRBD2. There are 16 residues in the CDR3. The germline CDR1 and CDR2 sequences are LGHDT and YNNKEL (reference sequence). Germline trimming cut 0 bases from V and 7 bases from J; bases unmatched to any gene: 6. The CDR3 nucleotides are TGTGCCAGCAGCCAAGAGTTTCTAGCGGGGGAGAATGAGCAGTTCTTC. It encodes CASSQEFLAGENEQFF.

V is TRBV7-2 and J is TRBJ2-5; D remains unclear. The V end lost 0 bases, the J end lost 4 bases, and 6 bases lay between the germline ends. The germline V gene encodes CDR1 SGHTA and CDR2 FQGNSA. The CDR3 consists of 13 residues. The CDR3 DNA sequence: TGTGCCAGCAGCTTAGCGTTTGGAGAGACCCAGTACTTC. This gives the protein CASSLAFGETQYF.